This T cell receptor beta chain was sequenced for a study of human thymus T cells. Deletions cut 2 bases from V and 7 bases from J, with 8 bases between. The CDR3 length is 13 residues. Per germline, CDR1 WNHNN and CDR2 SYGVQD (reference sequence). A note on this clone: Its antigen is still unknown.

Notes on the study in general: The authors found apparently biased V and J gene usage in thymic and blood repertoires. Thymic repertoires of unrelated individuals were reported in related research to overlap highly.

Profiling relied on immunoSEQ multiplex PCR, and the TCRdb table lists in-frame clones only, not all of them. Seen here are around 120,000 clones, about 94% observed once, and the top ten hold 0.024%. Thymus specimens were resections from corrective heart surgery. Samples came from healthy Finnish infants during open corrective cardiac surgery. The receptor was isolated from a boy in the first two years of life with a congenital heart defect but otherwise immunologically healthy. This chain connects TRBV10-1 to TRBJ2-2; D gene ambiguous. Sequenced material: thymus tissue. The CDR3 bases are TGCGCCAGCAGTGAGAGGATCGGCGGGGAGCTGTTTTTT. This encodes CASSERIGGELFF.